This T cell receptor (beta chain) emerged from a study of regulatory T cells in long-lasting Graves disease. On the study more broadly: Persistent Graves' disease denoted over 5 years of antithyroid drugs plus positive TSH receptor antibodies.

This clonotype was seen more than once but under ten times. Assembly of TCR beta libraries relied on iRepertoire HTBI primers together with Arm-PCR of CDR3 regions. Using its own MiXCR run on the multiplex PCR reads, TCRdb lists one record per CDR3 protein. Seen here are a few hundred thousand distinct CDR3 sequences, around 24% observed once, and the top ten hold around 24%. The CDR3 sequence is 11 residues long. The germline V gene has CDR1 KGHSH and CDR2 LQKENI. V lost 2 bases and J 8 bases, leaving 6 bases between the germline ends. The time point here: persistent/refractory GD, antithyroid drugs over 5 years with positive TRAb. RNA isolated from PBMCs was used to make the TCR library.

This rearrangement joins TRBV18 to TRBJ1-1; D not resolved. The sample was peripheral blood mononuclear cells (PBMCs), taken when the disease was refractory, from a patient treated with antithyroid drugs. The receptor was derived from a female donor with Graves disease. This CDR3 is CASSPGLEAFF. CDR3 nucleotides: TGTGCCAGCTCACCAGGGCTGGAAGCTTTCTTT.